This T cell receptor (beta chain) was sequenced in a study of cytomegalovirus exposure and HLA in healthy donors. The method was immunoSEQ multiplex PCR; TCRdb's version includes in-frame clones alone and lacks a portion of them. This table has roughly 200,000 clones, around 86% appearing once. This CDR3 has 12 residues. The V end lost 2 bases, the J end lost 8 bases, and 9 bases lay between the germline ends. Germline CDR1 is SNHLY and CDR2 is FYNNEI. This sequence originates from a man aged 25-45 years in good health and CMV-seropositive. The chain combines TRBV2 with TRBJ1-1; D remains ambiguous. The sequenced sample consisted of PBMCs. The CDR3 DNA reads TGTGCCAGCAGTGAAATCCGATGGGAAGCTTTCTTT. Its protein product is CASSEIRWEAFF.